The 23 T cell receptor beta chains below all came from one sample that was sequenced in a study of CD8+ T cells in alopecia areata. As to treatment: oral pan-JAK inhibitor, 5-10 mg twice daily. TCR sequencing used cDNA made by reverse transcription of extracted RNA. The repertoire was sequenced with immunoSEQ multiplex PCR; TCRdb's copy has only in-frame clones and lacks some. Found here are about 140,000 clones, around 86% of them singletons; the top ten hold over 10%. Here the sequenced sample was CD8+ T cells sorted from blood, taken at week 4, from a patient treated with tofacitinib. All receptors come from a human donor with alopecia areata.

The J gene is TRBJ2-3, the V gene TRBV29-1; 7 nucleotides line up with TRBD1. CDR3 length: 16 residues. V was pared by 1 base and J by 1 base, with 8 bases of the junction left unmatched. The germline gives CDR1 SQVTM, CDR2 ANQGSEA. In nucleotides, the CDR3 is TGCAGCGTTGAAGTCATCCCCGGGACAGGCACAGATACGCAGTATTTT. This encodes CSVEVIPGTGTDTQYF.

V is TRBV9 and J is TRBJ2-1, with a tentative D call TRBD2 (6 bases). Germline loops: CDR1 SGDLS, CDR2 YYNGEE. The CDR3 totals 16 residues. Trimming removed 3 bases from V and 2 bases from J, with 15 bases in between. This CDR3 is CASSATWGETYNEQFF. The CDR3 bases are TGTGCCAGCAGCGCGACTTGGGGGGAGACCTACAATGAGCAGTTCTTC.

This chain joins TRBV30 and TRBJ2-3; maybe TRBD1 (5 bases). V was shortened by 5 bases and J by 4 bases, with 16 bases between the two germline ends. The CDR3 sequence is 14 residues long. The germline V gene has CDR1 GTSNPN and CDR2 SVGIG (reference sequence). CDR3 protein: CAWDDTQGADTQYF. The CDR3 DNA reads TGTGCCTGGGACGACACCCAGGGCGCAGATACGCAGTATTTT. Drawing the rest from reference TRBV30 and TRBJ2-3, the complete variable domain is SQTIHQWPATLVQPVGSPLSLECTVEGTSNPNLYWYRQAAGRGLQLLFYSVGIGQISSEVPQNLSASRPQDRQFILSSKKLLLSDSGFYLCAWDDTQGADTQYFGPGTRLTVL.

The chain combines TRBV30 with TRBJ1-1, with 7 bases lining up with TRBD1. J gave up 0 bases and V 3 bases, and 4 bases lay outside the gene matches. The V gene's germline CDR1 is GTSNPN and CDR2 SVGIG (reference sequence). This CDR3 is 14 amino acids long. The CDR3 reads CAWRAGQLNTEAFF. The CDR3 DNA reads as TGTGCCTGGAGGGCGGGACAGCTGAACACTGAAGCTTTCTTT.

The chain uses TRBV4-1 and TRBJ2-1; 11 bases are shared with TRBD2. Looked up from germline, CDR1 is MGHRA and CDR2 is YSYEKL. The CDR3 is 14 residues long. J lost 8 bases, V lost 6 bases, and 6 bases had no gene match. CDR3 in amino acids: CASSLAGGSDEQFF. The CDR3 nucleotides are TGCGCCAGCAGTTTAGCGGGAGGGTCCGATGAGCAGTTCTTC.

This clone has just one count. The chain recombines TRBV5-1 with TRBJ1-2; 9 positions match TRBD1. CDR3 length: 16 residues. V dropped 5 bases and J dropped 8; count of bases not matched to a gene: 16. Germline V gene sequence: CDR1 SGHRS, CDR2 YFSETQ. The CDR3 loop reads CASSFTNGQGLPGYTF. For the CDR3, the DNA is TGCGCCAGCAGTTTCACCAACGGACAGGGGCTGCCCGGCTACACCTTC. The full variable domain, completed using reference TRBV5-1 and TRBJ1-2, is KAGVTQTPRYLIKTRGQQVTLSCSPISGHRSVSWYQQTPGQGLQFLFEYFSETQRNKGNFPGRFSGRQFSNSRSEMNVSTLELGDSALYLCASSFTNGQGLPGYTFGSGTRLTVV.

This chain links TRBV7-9 with TRBJ1-4; tentatively, D is TRBD1 (6 bases). Germline CDR1 reads SEHNR; CDR2 reads FQNEAQ (reference sequence). Deletions cut 6 bases from V and 7 bases from J, with 18 bases between. The CDR3 is 15 amino acids. CDR3 region: CASSQNREQGEKLFF. CDR3 DNA: TGTGCCAGCAGTCAAAACAGGGAACAGGGTGAAAAACTGTTTTTT.

The genes are TRBV4-1 and TRBJ1-5, with TRBD1 as a possible D gene (6 bases). This CDR3 is 17 amino acids long. V shed 1 base and J shed 4 bases, with 17 bases lying between them. CDR1 is MGHRA and CDR2 is YSYEKL in the germline V gene. CDR3 region: CASSQGTSDRRNQPQHF. DNA of the CDR3: TGCGCCAGCAGCCAAGGAACCTCAGACAGGAGGAATCAGCCCCAGCATTTT.

The chain joins TRBV16 to TRBJ2-1, with TRBD1 identical over 7 bases. The germline gives CDR1 KGHSY, CDR2 FQNENV. The trim removed 0 bases at V and 2 bases at J, leaving 4 bases unmatched. This CDR3 has 16 residues. CDR3 nucleotides: TGTGCCAGCAGCCAATCGACAGGGCGACCCTACAATGAGCAGTTCTTC. Its protein product is CASSQSTGRPYNEQFF.

This chain connects TRBV29-1 to TRBJ2-6; D uncertain. This CDR3 region has 15 residues. The germline CDR1 and CDR2 sequences are SQVTM and ANQGSEA. V was clipped by 7 bases and J by 4 bases, with 17 bases between them. CDR3 coding DNA: TGCAGCGCCGCAACGTCGCGGTGGGGGGCCAACGTCCTGACTTTC. Its translation is CSAATSRWGANVLTF.

This chain connects TRBV5-6 to TRBJ2-7; 8 bases map to TRBD1. The CDR3 totals 12 residues. Germline V gene sequence: CDR1 SGHDT, CDR2 YYEEEE. Trimming removed 0 bases from V and 11 bases from J; junction bases left unmatched: 4. The CDR3 loop reads CASSLGPGQEYF. In nucleotides, the CDR3 is TGTGCCAGCAGCTTGGGGCCGGGACAGGAGTACTTC.

The chain joins TRBV5-1 to TRBJ2-7; either TRBD1 or TRBD2 may fit D (5 bases each). The CDR3 runs to 13 residues. Trimming took 0 bases from V and 3 from J, leaving 7 bases between them. Germline assignment: CDR1 SGHRS and CDR2 YFSETQ. The CDR3 bases are TGCGCCAGCAGCTTGGGGGGGTACTACGAGCAGTACTTC. The encoded protein is CASSLGGYYEQYF.

V and J are TRBV4-1 and TRBJ1-1, with 7 nucleotides matching TRBD1. V trimming: 2 bases; J trimming: 1 base; junction bases outside the gene matches: 4. The CDR3 has 15 amino acids. Germline values: CDR1 MGHRA, CDR2 YSYEKL. The CDR3 sequence: CASSQRQGGNTEAFF. The DNA of the CDR3 is TGCGCCAGCAGCCAACGACAGGGCGGGAACACTGAAGCTTTCTTT.

The CDR3 nucleotides are TGTGCCATCGTGACAGGGGGCTACGAGCAGTACTTC. Its protein product is CAIVTGGYEQYF. J is TRBJ2-7 and V is TRBV7-2; 9 bases are shared with TRBD1. CDR1 and CDR2 (germline): SGHTA, FQGNSA. There are 12 residues in the CDR3. V lost 10 bases and J lost 3; bases outside the gene matches: 4.

The sample holds a few counts of this clone. The chain couples TRBV5-4 to TRBJ2-7; D is undetermined. Per germline, CDR1 SGHNT and CDR2 YYREEE (reference sequence). V was shortened by 1 base and J by 3 bases, with 17 bases between the two germline ends. The CDR3 has 16 amino acids. The CDR3 sequence is CASSLKPDATSYEQYF. CDR3 coding DNA: TGTGCCAGCAGCTTGAAGCCAGACGCTACGAGCTACGAGCAGTACTTC.

This clone is medium-sized (0.01 to 0.1%) by share. The chain is built from TRBV19 and TRBJ1-1, with D possibly TRBD1 on 5 matching bases. CDR3 length equals 13 residues. Deletions cut 3 bases from V and 0 bases from J, with 5 bases between. Germline V gene data show CDR1 as LNHDA and CDR2 as SQIVND (reference sequence). The CDR3 loop is CASSMTVNTEAFF. The DNA of the CDR3 is TGTGCCAGTAGTATGACAGTGAACACTGAAGCTTTCTTT.

The rearrangement links TRBV2 to TRBJ2-1, with 7 bases identical to TRBD2. Germline CDR1 and CDR2: SNHLY and FYNNEI. The J segment lost 4 bases and the V segment lost 0 bases, leaving 9 bases of the junction unmatched. CDR3 length: 17 amino acids. The CDR3 here is CASSEAVGTGGYNEQFF. CDR3 DNA: TGTGCCAGCAGTGAAGCCGTTGGAACCGGGGGGTACAATGAGCAGTTCTTC. Variable domain in full (rest from reference TRBV2 and TRBJ2-1): EPEVTQTPSHQVTQMGQEVILRCVPISNHLYFYWYRQILGQKVEFLVSFYNNEISEKSEIFDDQFSVERPDGSNFTLKIRSTKLEDSAMYFCASSEAVGTGGYNEQFFGPGTRLTVL.

For this clone: A junction end diverges from the germline sequence, so it may reflect a read error. The chain links TRBV7-6 to TRBJ2-1; D ambiguous. Germline lookup yields CDR1 SGHVS and CDR2 FNYEAQ. The CDR3 spans 14 residues. CDR3 DNA: TGTGCCAGCAGCCCCCGCAGCTCCCACAATGAGCAGTTCTTC. This codes for CASSPRSSHNEQFF.

This chain uses TRBV5-1 with TRBJ2-7; D may correspond to TRBD1 or TRBD2 (5 bases each). The CDR3 totals 14 residues. Looked up from germline, CDR1 is SGHRS and CDR2 is YFSETQ. The V end was cut by 4 bases, the J end by 3 bases, with 14 bases between. CDR3 nucleotides: TGCGCCAGCAGCCCGGGGACGGAGAACTACGAGCAGTACTTC. Translating gives CASSPGTENYEQYF.

This clone has only a few counts. A read error may account for a junction end that differs from germline. V usage is TRBV14 and J usage is TRBJ1-2; D gene unclear. The CDR3 covers 12 residues. Germline assignment: CDR1 SGHDN and CDR2 FVKESK. The CDR3 region is CASSQDRLGFAF. The CDR3 DNA is TGTGCCAGCAGCCAGGACCGCCTTGGTTTCGCCTTC.

V gene TRBV7-9 combines with J gene TRBJ1-2; D is uncertain. The CDR3 sequence is 15 residues long. Germline CDR1 is SEHNR and CDR2 is FQNEAQ (reference sequence). V gave up 5 bases and J gave up 4 bases, with 17 bases separating them. The CDR3 bases are TGTGCCAGCAGCGACGGGTCACCCGTATCCTATGGCTACACCTTC. Protein: CASSDGSPVSYGYTF.

The J gene is TRBJ2-1, the V gene TRBV4-2; D is ambiguous. V lost 0 bases to trimming and J lost 10 bases, with 7 bases between them. This CDR3 is 12 amino acids long. CDR1 is LGHNA and CDR2 is YNFKEQ in the germline V gene. The DNA of the CDR3 is TGTGCCAGCAGCCAAGAATGGGAAGAGCAGTTCTTC. Translation: CASSQEWEEQFF.

The chain is built from TRBV29-1 and TRBJ2-5; D may correspond to TRBD1 or TRBD2 (5 bases each). The CDR3 spans 15 residues. V dropped 4 bases and J dropped 4 bases, with 19 bases sitting between them. Germline CDR1 and CDR2: SQVTM and ANQGSEA. The CDR3 nucleotides read TGCAGCGTTGTGCCACCGGGGCCGGTCACAGAGACCCAGTACTTC. Residues: CSVVPPGPVTETQYF.